Listed below are T cell receptor beta chains from one sample, sequenced in a study of blood T cell repertoires in COVID-19. Method: immunoSEQ multiplex PCR; TCRdb's copy keeps in-frame clones and lacks some. The profile covers roughly 280,000 clones, with roughly 90% appearing a single time and 2.2% taken by the ten largest. Sequencing was carried out using peripheral blood. These receptors were taken from a man aged 45-65 years with acute or convalescent COVID-19. Each CDR3 is given without its conserved first and last residue. Fields, in order: clone size, CDR3 length, V gene, CDR3 protein. The listing skips clone size in some rows; elsewhere it reads once, few, many or a size class.

clone size: .; CDR3 length: 13; V gene: TRBV10-3; CDR3 protein: AISDHRGPGTEAF
clone size: .; CDR3 length: 11; V gene: TRBV30; CDR3 protein: GWGWTMNTEAF
clone size: .; CDR3 length: 14; V gene: TRBV3-1/TRBV3-2; CDR3 protein: ASSQLAGRSFNEQF
clone size: .; CDR3 length: 15; V gene: TRBV6-2/TRBV6-3; CDR3 protein: ASSYGLAGTSTDTQY
clone size: .; CDR3 length: 14; V gene: TRBV19; CDR3 protein: ASSIVGAGAKNIQY
clone size: .; CDR3 length: 11; V gene: TRBV30; CDR3 protein: ACSRDSNTEAF
clone size: .; CDR3 length: 12; V gene: TRBV11-2; CDR3 protein: ASSYGQGVREQY
clone size: .; CDR3 length: 13; V gene: TRBV18; CDR3 protein: ASSIRGTDNEKLF
clone size: .; CDR3 length: 12; V gene: TRBV30; CDR3 protein: AWTRTTEGQPQH
clone size: .; CDR3 length: 11; V gene: TRBV12-3/TRBV12-4; CDR3 protein: ASSPGQALGYT
clone size: few; CDR3 length: 14; V gene: TRBV10-3; CDR3 protein: AISESKAGIYNEQF
clone size: .; CDR3 length: 10; V gene: TRBV6-6; CDR3 protein: ASRGRNTEAF
clone size: .; CDR3 length: 12; V gene: TRBV2; CDR3 protein: ASREGSRGGGYT
clone size: .; CDR3 length: 13; V gene: TRBV28; CDR3 protein: ASSLGGGAPDTQY
clone size: few; CDR3 length: 8; V gene: TRBV19; CDR3 protein: ATGVLGAF
clone size: .; CDR3 length: 12; V gene: TRBV18; CDR3 protein: ASSRGGDVYEQY
clone size: .; CDR3 length: 11; V gene: TRBV19; CDR3 protein: ASSPHLRTEAF
clone size: .; CDR3 length: 15; V gene: TRBV5-1; CDR3 protein: ASSPWGGSGGANEQF
clone size: .; CDR3 length: 14; V gene: TRBV11-2; CDR3 protein: ASSSSLGAIPYGYT
clone size: .; CDR3 length: 12; V gene: TRBV3-1/TRBV3-2; CDR3 protein: ASSRQGFQETQY
clone size: once; CDR3 length: 14; V gene: TRBV23-1; CDR3 protein: ASIDTSLPSTDTQY
clone size: .; CDR3 length: 12; V gene: TRBV19; CDR3 protein: ASSLVVGGTEAF
clone size: .; CDR3 length: 12; V gene: TRBV5-4; CDR3 protein: ASSFDQGMRAIY
clone size: few; CDR3 length: 10; V gene: TRBV7-3; CDR3 protein: ASRGQDSGYT
clone size: .; CDR3 length: 11; V gene: TRBV19; CDR3 protein: ASRVAGNYEQY
clone size: .; CDR3 length: 12; V gene: TRBV6-5; CDR3 protein: ASKGGGRNQPQH
clone size: .; CDR3 length: 11; V gene: TRBV7-8; CDR3 protein: ASSPRGSDTQY
clone size: .; CDR3 length: 14; V gene: TRBV5-4; CDR3 protein: ASSLARGALQETQY
clone size: .; CDR3 length: 11; V gene: TRBV30; CDR3 protein: AWRAGPNQPQH
clone size: .; CDR3 length: 13; V gene: TRBV4-1; CDR3 protein: ASSNQDRPTGELF
clone size: .; CDR3 length: 17; V gene: TRBV5-1; CDR3 protein: ASSLETGGAGSYNSPLH
clone size: .; CDR3 length: 12; V gene: TRBV6-5; CDR3 protein: ASSFSGTGTEAF
clone size: .; CDR3 length: 13; V gene: TRBV6-5; CDR3 protein: ASKRDRGPNTEAF
clone size: .; CDR3 length: 15; V gene: TRBV6-1; CDR3 protein: ASSVEVRQGANQPQH
clone size: .; CDR3 length: 13; V gene: TRBV5-8; CDR3 protein: ASSLPGQGTDTQY
clone size: .; CDR3 length: 13; V gene: TRBV6-4; CDR3 protein: ASSEGQVALYGYT
clone size: .; CDR3 length: 13; V gene: TRBV6-5; CDR3 protein: ASSYSMAEDQPQH
clone size: .; CDR3 length: 12; V gene: TRBV21-1; CDR3 protein: ASSNGRVFTEAF
clone size: .; CDR3 length: 14; V gene: TRBV7-9; CDR3 protein: ASSLAGQGGDSPLH
clone size: .; CDR3 length: 13; V gene: TRBV7-3; CDR3 protein: ASSLTGTGQETQY
clone size: .; CDR3 length: 12; V gene: TRBV7-3; CDR3 protein: ASSRGTANTEAF
clone size: .; CDR3 length: 10; V gene: TRBV11-2; CDR3 protein: ASSLGLQEAF